One and the same sample provided the 9 T cell receptor beta chains below, sequenced in a study of OX40 agonist ivuxolimab in advanced cancers. The protocol was immunoSEQ multiplex PCR, while the TCRdb copy is restricted to in-frame clones and leaves out a portion. This repertoire shows about 82,000 clones, around 83% found once; its top ten account for around 2.3%. Sequencing used CD4+ or CD8+ T cells sorted from blood, obtained in a trial of the OX40 agonist ivuxolimab. Receptors were obtained from an adult with an advanced solid tumor such as melanoma, head and neck, liver or kidney cancer.

This chain links TRBV29-1 with TRBJ2-5, with D possibly called TRBD1 or TRBD2 (5 bases each). Per the germline V gene, CDR1 is SQVTM and CDR2 is ANQGSEA. Trimming cost V 3 bases and J 5 bases, with 10 bases left between them. The CDR3 contains 12 residues. Here the CDR3 reads CSVDLGEETQYF. The CDR3 DNA reads as TGCAGCGTTGATTTAGGGGAGGAGACCCAGTACTTC.

A remark on this clone: Relative to the germline gene, one junction end is altered; a read error may explain this. The CDR3 region is CASSSGGRSGTDTQYF. Here the CDR3 DNA reads TGTGCTAGCAGCAGCGGGGGGCGGTCTGGCACAGATACGCAGTATTTT. V gene TRBV7-7 combines with J gene TRBJ2-3; 9 nucleotides line up with TRBD2. This CDR3 contains 16 residues. Germline CDR1 is SSHAT and CDR2 is FNYEAQ (reference sequence).

This chain connects TRBV5-5 to TRBJ1-2, with 10 positions matching TRBD1. V shed 2 bases, J shed 8 bases, and the junction held 9 bases outside the gene matches. Germline V gene data show CDR1 as SGHKS and CDR2 as YYEKEE (reference sequence). This CDR3 is built from 15 residues. As DNA, the CDR3 is TGTGCCAGCAGCTTAAGGGACAGGGGAAGGGGCGGCTACACCTTC. Translated: CASSLRDRGRGGYTF.

This chain links TRBV5-4 with TRBJ2-7, with D perhaps given as TRBD1 or TRBD2 (6 bases each). In germline, CDR1 is SGHNT, CDR2 YYREEE (reference sequence). This CDR3 is 16 amino acids long. Trimming pared 3 bases from V and 6 bases from J, leaving 22 bases between. CDR3 protein: CASSSIIDRGGSEQYF. The DNA of the CDR3 is TGTGCCAGCAGCTCTATAATAGACCGAGGGGGGAGCGAGCAGTACTTC.

The rearrangement joins TRBV28 to TRBJ1-2; TRBD1 aligns across 8 bases. Germline V gene data show CDR1 as MDHEN and CDR2 as SYDVKM. Germline trimming cut 5 bases from V and 7 bases from J; bases unmatched to any gene: 3. The CDR3 contains 12 residues. The DNA for the CDR3 is TGTGCCAGCAGTATACAGGGGGGTGGCTACACCTTC. Translation: CASSIQGGGYTF.

This chain uses TRBV7-5 with TRBJ2-2; the D call of TRBD2 is as the table states it, not checked on the DNA. TRBV7-5 is listed as a pseudogene. The CDR3 consists of 20 residues. The CDR3 region is CVRSLKGWLAGVANTGELFF. DNA for the CDR3: TGTGTCAGAAGCCTTAAGGGCTGGCTAGCGGGGGTTGCGAACACCGGGGAGCTGTTTTTT.

The V gene is TRBV5-1, the J gene TRBJ2-5; TRBD1 matches 10 bases. The CDR3 contains 14 residues. The V gene end was trimmed by 4 bases and the J gene end by 5 bases; junction bases not matched to a gene: 5. CDR1 is SGHRS, CDR2 YFSETQ, per germline. The CDR3 spells CASSPTGGRETQYF. In nucleotides, the CDR3 is TGCGCCAGCAGCCCGACAGGGGGCAGGGAGACCCAGTACTTC.

V usage is TRBV28 and J usage is TRBJ1-5; weak D call: TRBD1 (6 bases). The CDR3 has 13 residues. The V end lost 6 bases, the J end lost 9 bases, and 15 bases lay between the germline ends. CDR1 and CDR2 (germline): MDHEN, SYDVKM. Here the CDR3 reads CASRNPQGWPQHF. The CDR3 DNA is TGTGCCAGCAGAAACCCACAGGGTTGGCCCCAGCATTTT.

V is TRBV28 and J is TRBJ2-7, with 10 bases that match TRBD1. CDR3 length equals 15 residues. Germline CDR1 reads MDHEN; CDR2 reads SYDVKM. V shed 3 bases and J 2 bases; nucleotides not matched to a gene: 4. The CDR3 here is CASSLWGQGTYEQYF. CDR3 coding DNA: TGTGCCAGCAGTTTGTGGGGACAGGGGACCTACGAGCAGTACTTC. The full variable domain, completed using reference TRBV28 and TRBJ2-7, is DVKVTQSSRYLVKRTGEKVFLECVQDMDHENMFWYRQDPGLGLRLIYFSYDVKMKEKGDIPEGYSVSREKKERFSLILESASTNQTSMYLCASSLWGQGTYEQYFGPGTRLTVT.